Sequencing of this T cell receptor (beta chain) was carried out in a study of CD8+ T cells in alopecia areata. V dropped 5 bases and J dropped 4 bases, with 23 bases sitting between them. The CDR3 is 17 residues long. Germline V gene data show CDR1 as SEHNR and CDR2 as FQNEAQ (reference sequence). This clone was observed a handful of times. RNA extraction and reverse transcription yielded cDNA as sequencing template. TCRdb's copy holds only in-frame clones and misses some; the assay was immunoSEQ multiplex PCR. The data contain hundreds of thousands of clones, 57% of them singletons. The chain recombines TRBV7-9 with TRBJ1-2; D not certain. This receptor was identified in a human donor with alopecia areata. The sequences come from CD4+ T cells sorted from blood, collected at week 0. The CDR3 protein is CASSVRSGAASSYGYTF. The CDR3 nucleotides read TGTGCCAGCAGCGTAAGATCAGGAGCCGCATCGAGCTATGGCTACACCTTC. Full variable domain (outside the CDR3, taken from reference TRBV7-9 and TRBJ1-2): DTGVSQNPRHKITKRGQNVTFRCDPISEHNRLYWYRQTLGQGPEFLTYFQNEAQLEKSRLLSDRFSAERPKGSFSTLEIQRTEQGDSAMYLCASSVRSGAASSYGYTFGSGTRLTVV.